This TCR beta chain comes out of a study of Graves' ophthalmopathy and Graves' hyperthyroidism. General study points: With a specificity of around 76% and a sensitivity of about 71%, the model predicted ophthalmopathy progression.

This clonotype was observed at least ten times. Its specificity is unknown. The authors amplified TCR beta CDR3 regions, and they did so from RNA transcripts for repertoire sequencing. HTBI-primed first-round RT-PCR preceded second-round multiplex PCR. TCRdb processed the multiplex PCR reads anew with MiXCR; each CDR3 protein has one entry. Of 200,000 to 250,000 distinct CDR3 sequences in the sample, just under 30% are singletons; the top ten hold approximately 9.6%. Clinical symptoms, serum thyroxine, TRAb, thyroid ultrasound and orbital computed tomography were relied on for diagnosis. Losses at the gene ends were 9 bases for V and 0 bases for J; bases not matched to a gene: 7. Germline V CDR1 and CDR2: LNHDA, SQIVND (reference sequence). The CDR3 totals 16 residues.

The chain links TRBV19 to TRBJ2-4, with 11 bases fitting TRBD1. This receptor was taken from a man aged 50-60 years with Graves' ophthalmopathy. Sequenced material: peripheral blood. The CDR3 DNA follows: TGTGCCAGCGGACAGGGGGCGATTCTAGCCAAAAACATTCAGTACTTC. Protein product: CASGQGAILAKNIQYF.